The next 12 T cell receptor beta chains were all read from a single sample in a study of regulatory T cells in long-lasting Graves disease. This sample's time point: newly diagnosed GD, antithyroid drugs for less than 3 months. PBMCs provided the RNA from which the TCR library was made. Library construction for TCR beta used iRepertoire HTBI primers and Arm-PCR of CDR3 regions. One entry per CDR3 protein results from TCRdb running MiXCR on the multiplex PCR reads. The sample records some 460,000 distinct CDR3 sequences, around 15% being singletons. This sample was also put to use in a study of T cells in Graves' hyperthyroidism and ophthalmopathy.

The sequencing here drew on peripheral blood mononuclear cells (PBMCs), taken at new diagnosis, from a patient treated with antithyroid drugs. The receptors here all came from a man aged 35 to 55 with Graves disease.

This clonotype has a count of ten or more. The chain recombines TRBV11-2 with TRBJ2-1; TRBD2 aligns across 14 bases. Trimming cost V 1 base and J 6 bases; bases outside gene matches: 17. The CDR3 consists of 21 residues. CDR1 and CDR2 from the germline V gene are SGHAT and FQNNGV. CDR3 nucleotide sequence: TGTGCCAGCAGCTTAGGGAGTGCGAGACTAGCGGGAGGGATGCCCCGCAATGAGCAGTTCTTC. Translated, it gives CASSLGSARLAGGMPRNEQFF.

Ten or more counts support this clonotype. CDR3 DNA sequence: TGTGCCAGCAGTTTTCTAGGCGTCGGGGATACGCAGTATTTT. Its translation is CASSFLGVGDTQYF. The chain carries TRBV28 and TRBJ2-3; no clear D gene. Trimming removed 3 bases at V and 6 bases at J, with 13 bases between. Germline V CDR1 and CDR2: MDHEN, SYDVKM. The CDR3 totals 14 residues.

There are many counts of this clonotype. This sequence joins TRBV7-6 and TRBJ2-5, with 8 bases lining up with TRBD2. V lost 5 bases and J lost 4; bases outside the gene matches: 9. Germline V gives CDR1 SGHVS, CDR2 FNYEAQ. The length of the CDR3 is 15 residues. As DNA, the CDR3 is TGTGCCAGCAGCCCCGGACTAGCCCCAGGAGAGACCCAGTACTTC. Encoded protein: CASSPGLAPGETQYF.

The rearrangement links TRBV20-1 to TRBJ2-7; D is perhaps TRBD1 (7 bases). Germline V lookup: CDR1 DFQATT, CDR2 SNEGSKA (reference sequence). Deletions cut 1 base from V and 3 bases from J, with 16 bases between. The CDR3 extends over 15 amino acids. CDR3 sequence reads: CSARGPQGGVYEQYF. Written as DNA, the CDR3 is TGCAGTGCTAGAGGCCCCCAGGGGGGAGTCTACGAGCAGTACTTC.

The chain joins TRBV11-2 to TRBJ2-7; 9 bases are a match to TRBD1. The germline CDR1 and CDR2 sequences are SGHAT and FQNNGV. There are 16 residues in the CDR3. The J segment lost 3 bases and the V segment lost 3 bases, leaving 9 bases of the junction unmatched. CDR3 nucleotides: TGTGCCAGCAGCTTGGGACAGGGTGGACTCATCTACGAGCAGTACTTC. It encodes CASSLGQGGLIYEQYF.

A few counts support this clonotype. The V gene is TRBV29-1, the J gene TRBJ2-7; tentative D call: TRBD2 (6 bases). Trimming pared 1 base from V and 6 bases from J, leaving 16 bases between. The CDR3 covers 14 residues. Germline CDR1 and CDR2: SQVTM and ANQGSEA. CDR3 loop: CSVEVGGPGTEQYF. DNA for the CDR3: TGCAGCGTTGAAGTGGGGGGACCTGGGACCGAGCAGTACTTC.

This sequence joins TRBV7-8 and TRBJ2-1; TRBD1 might be the D (6 bases). Germline CDR1 SGHVS, CDR2 FQNEAQ. V gave up 1 base and J gave up 4 bases, with 11 bases separating them. The CDR3 runs 15 residues. In DNA, the CDR3 is TGTGCCAGCAGCTTAGATGAGCAGGGGTACAATGAGCAGTTCTTC. Translated, it gives CASSLDEQGYNEQFF.

V gene TRBV30 combines with J gene TRBJ2-7, with D uncertain. The germline gives CDR1 GTSNPN, CDR2 SVGIG (reference sequence). The V end was cut by 8 bases, the J end by 7 bases, with 27 bases between. This CDR3 has 15 residues. CDR3 nucleotide sequence: TGTGCCAGCAGCTTACGGCTGCAATTTATTTTAGAGCAGTACTTC. Translation: CASSLRLQFILEQYF.

At least ten counts were recorded for this clonotype. The V call is TRBV7-9, the J call TRBJ2-5, with unresolved D. CDR1 is SEHNR and CDR2 is FQNEAQ in the germline V gene (reference sequence). Trimming stripped 0 bases from V and 6 bases from J, with 8 bases between. The CDR3 is made up of 13 amino acids. CDR3 in amino acids: CASSLARSQTQYF. CDR3 coding DNA: TGTGCCAGCAGCTTAGCGAGGAGCCAGACCCAGTACTTC.

This clonotype occurred many times. The gene calls are TRBV12-3 or TRBV12-4 and TRBJ1-1; 10 bases are a match to TRBD1. CDR3 length: 14 residues. Unmatched junction bases numbered 3, after V lost 4 bases and J lost 4 bases. In nucleotides, the CDR3 is TGTGCCAGCAGTTGGGGACAGGGGAGCACTGAAGCTTTCTTT. Translation gives CASSWGQGSTEAFF.

CDR3 region: CASRQGALGNSPLHF. As DNA, the CDR3 is TGTGCCAGCAGGCAGGGGGCTCTAGGGAATTCACCCCTCCACTTT. The V call is TRBV12-3 or TRBV12-4, the J call TRBJ1-6; 8 nucleotides agree with TRBD1. This CDR3 comprises 15 residues. V dropped 6 bases and J dropped 7; count of bases not matched to a gene: 8.

This clonotype has a count of ten or more. The gene calls are TRBV4-1 and TRBJ2-7; TRBD1 agrees at 9 bases. Trimming removed 4 bases from V and 5 bases from J; junction bases left unmatched: 9. Germline V gene sequence: CDR1 MGHRA, CDR2 YSYEKL. This CDR3 is 15 amino acids long. In DNA form, the CDR3 reads TGCGCCAGCAGCCGTACCGGGACAGGGTTCGACGAGCAGTACTTC. Its translation: CASSRTGTGFDEQYF.